Shown below are 8 T cell receptor delta chains from a single sample sequenced in a study of γδ T cells in repeated Plasmodium falciparum infection. TCRdb applied CATT to the multiplex PCR reads for clone calling. This sample has 80,000 to 95,000 delta-chain clones, with 1.4% to 1.5% found just once. Vgamma9/Vdelta2+ and Vdelta2-negative gammadelta T cells were flow-sorted from PBMC for bulk sequencing. Sequencing was carried out using gamma-delta T cells from blood. Source of these receptors: a pool of human donors (malaria-infected and uninfected, not separated).

Note on this clone: The protein TCRdb lists belongs to a much larger clone and differs from this DNA's translation at residue 18, which points to a read error; the protein shown is made from the DNA. The chain employs TRDV1 and TRDJ1, with 12 nucleotides matching TRDD3. TCRdb records no J gene; here it was assigned by comparing the DNA to germline. This CDR3 contains 21 residues. From germline, CDR1 is TSWWSYY and CDR2 QGS. The CDR3 protein is CALGGFLAGTGGYYHTDELIF. The DNA for the CDR3 is TGTGCTCTCGGGGGTTTCCTCGCCGGTACTGGGGGATACTACCACACCGATGAACTCATCTTT.

This clone was counted at least ten times. The protein recorded in TCRdb matches a much larger clone and deviates from this DNA's translation at residue 3, suggesting a read error; the protein here is obtained by translating the DNA. This chain connects TRDV1 to TRDJ1; the D gene is possibly TRDD3 (6 bases). The CDR3 sequence is 16 residues long. Germline V lookup: CDR1 TSWWSYY, CDR2 QGS. The CDR3 DNA reads as TGTGCTCCTGGGGAAGGAGAATCCGCGTGGGTACCCGGACTCATCTTT. Amino acid sequence: CAPGEGESAWVPGLIF.

A few counts support this clone. A far more abundant clone sits one base away, making this likely a read error. Other DNA sequences in the same sample also yield this CDR3. The rearrangement links TRDV2 to TRDJ1, with 9 bases fitting TRDD3. TCRdb supplies no J gene; here it was assigned by aligning the nucleotide sequence to germline. The CDR3 runs 16 residues. Germline CDR1 GEAIGNYY, CDR2 EKD. The CDR3 is CACDSLLGENTDKLIF. The CDR3 nucleotides read TGTGCCTGTGACTCCTTACTGGGGGAAAACACTGATAAACTCATCTTT.

This clone has only a few counts. The rearrangement uses TRDV1 and TRDJ1; 10 positions match TRDD3. This CDR3 contains 23 residues. V dropped 2 bases and J dropped 0; count of bases not matched to a gene: 24. In germline, CDR1 is TSWWSYY, CDR2 QGS. As DNA, the CDR3 is TGTGCTCTTGGGGAATTACCGTACTGGGGGATCTCAGCGCTTCCCCGTAACACCGATAAACTCATCTTT. Its protein is CALGELPYWGISALPRNTDKLIF.

This clone was observed at least ten times. The J gene is TRDJ1, the V gene TRDV1, with TRDD3 matching over 9 bases. The CDR3 sequence is 25 residues long. Germline loops: CDR1 TSWWSYY, CDR2 QGS. With V trimmed by 2 bases and J by 6 bases, 37 bases remained unmatched. DNA for the CDR3: TGTGCTCTTGGGGAAACCCATGACTCTCCGCCCGGAATCTTTGGGGGATATAGGACCTCCAATAAACTCATCTTT. It is translated as CALGETHDSPPGIFGGYRTSNKLIF.

This clone was seen a few times. One base separates it from a far larger clone, so it is likely a read error. V is TRDV3 and J is TRDJ1; D uncertain. The J gene, absent from TCRdb, was called here by matching the DNA to germline. CDR1 TVYSNPD and CDR2 GDNSRS come from the germline V gene (reference sequence). The CDR3 contains 13 residues. V lost 3 bases and J lost 5, with 16 bases in between. CDR3 amino acids: CAFDRFPPDKLIF. As DNA, the CDR3 is TGTGCCTTCGACCGCTTTCCCCCTGATAAACTCATCTTT.

This clone was seen a handful of times. A far more abundant clone sits one base away, making this likely a read error. This same CDR3 is encoded by further DNA sequences in the sample. J gene calling gave no result, while the V gene is TRAV38-2/DV8. This CDR3 region has 13 residues. Germline CDR1 TSESDYY, CDR2 QEAYKQQN. For the CDR3, the DNA is TGTGCTTATAGGAGGCCAAGGGGGCTGAAGCTCATCTTT. It translates to CAYRRPRGLKLIF.

Concerning this clone itself: A single base is all that separates this from a far larger clone, so a read error is likely. The same CDR3 can be traced to other DNA sequences in this sample. CDR3 bases: TGCGCCTGTGATACCGACAAGGGGAGCGACACCGATAAACTCATCTTT. This translates into CACDTDKGSDTDKLIF. V usage is TRDV2 and J usage is TRDJ1; a possible D gene is TRDD3 (5 bases). The J gene is not listed in TCRdb, so it was assigned here from a DNA match to germline. CDR1 and CDR2 from the germline V gene are GEAIGNYY and EKD. This CDR3 is 16 amino acids long.